The clone carrying this T cell receptor (beta chain) was observed a handful of times. The antigen is undetermined. Germline assignment: CDR1 KGHDR and CDR2 SFDVKD. V lost 4 bases and J lost 4; bases outside the gene matches: 7. The CDR3 is 18 amino acids. TCRdb recomputed calls from the RT-PCR reads with MiXCR, one row per CDR3 protein. The sample includes 540,000 or so distinct CDR3 sequences, 10% to 15% of them seen just once. These data come from a study of response to subunit inactivated influenza vaccine. Study-wide results and caveats: It was suggested by the authors that few new T cells are recruited by each seasonal influenza vaccination.

This clonotype originated in a middle-aged man who received an inactivated influenza vaccine. The sequencing used PBMCs from blood, collected roughly 47 days after vaccination. The chain joins TRBV24-1 to TRBJ2-1; 15 nucleotides agree with TRBD2. This chain's CDR3 is CATSDPGLAGGYYNEQFF. The CDR3 coding sequence is TGTGCCACCAGTGACCCTGGACTAGCGGGAGGGTATTACAATGAGCAGTTCTTC.